Presented here are 6 T cell receptor beta chains from one specimen sequenced in a study of cytomegalovirus exposure and HLA in healthy donors. Both 60 Vbeta primers and 13 Jbeta primers went into the PCR. Assay used: immunoSEQ multiplex PCR; TCRdb lists only in-frame clones, some missing. Of 200,000 to 250,000 clones listed, around 81% are singletons. Input material: PBMCs. These receptor sequences come from a woman aged 55-70 years in good health and CMV-seropositive.

The rearrangement links TRBV29-1 to TRBJ1-1, with TRBD1 as a possible D gene (6 bases). V lost 1 base and J lost 11, with 17 bases in between. Germline V gene sequence: CDR1 SQVTM, CDR2 ANQGSEA. The CDR3 totals 13 residues. CDR3 protein: CSVEVGAFSRAFF. The CDR3, as DNA: TGCAGCGTTGAAGTGGGGGCCTTCAGCCGGGCTTTCTTT.

This chain links TRBV6-1 with TRBJ2-7; D unresolved. CDR3 length: 12 residues. V was pared by 6 bases and J by 3 bases, with 9 bases between. Germline lookup yields CDR1 MNHNS and CDR2 SASEGT. The CDR3 DNA follows: TGTGCCAGCAGGCGACAAGTCTACGAGCAGTACTTC. It codes for CASRRQVYEQYF.

V gene TRBV7-9 combines with J gene TRBJ1-5; TRBD1 agrees at 10 bases. V trimming: 3 bases; J trimming: 0 bases; junction bases outside the gene matches: 8. The CDR3 is 18 residues long. Germline CDR1 SEHNR, CDR2 FQNEAQ (reference sequence). The chain's CDR3 is CASSFDRGPLDSNQPQHF. The CDR3 DNA reads TGTGCCAGCAGCTTTGACAGGGGGCCGCTAGATAGCAATCAGCCCCAGCATTTT. Full variable domain (remainder filled in from reference TRBV7-9 and TRBJ1-5): DTGVSQNPRHKITKRGQNVTFRCDPISEHNRLYWYRQTLGQGPEFLTYFQNEAQLEKSRLLSDRFSAERPKGSFSTLEIQRTEQGDSAMYLCASSFDRGPLDSNQPQHFGDGTRLSIL.

The chain couples TRBV18 to TRBJ2-7; 9 nucleotides agree with TRBD1. Per germline, CDR1 KGHSH and CDR2 LQKENI. The trim removed 4 bases at V and 4 bases at J, leaving 5 bases unmatched. The CDR3 covers 14 residues. Here the CDR3 reads CASSLRDRVYEQYF. CDR3 DNA: TGTGCCAGCTCACTCCGGGACAGGGTTTACGAGCAGTACTTC.

V and J are TRBV4-1 and TRBJ2-5; TRBD1 agrees at 8 bases. The CDR3 consists of 18 residues. The junction had 16 bases not matched to a gene; V was cut back by 0 bases and J by 7 bases. The germline gives CDR1 MGHRA, CDR2 YSYEKL. The DNA of the CDR3 is TGCGCCAGCAGCCAAGATGAAGGTTGGGACAGGCAAGTGGGGACCCAGTACTTC. It encodes CASSQDEGWDRQVGTQYF.

With respect to this clone: One junction end disagrees with the germline gene, perhaps due to a read error. The chain uses TRBV7-9 and TRBJ1-5; the D is unclear. The germline V gene encodes CDR1 SEHNR and CDR2 FQNEAQ (reference sequence). The CDR3 covers 13 residues. The CDR3 coding sequence is TGTTCCAGCAGCTTAGATTCAAATCAGCCCCAGCATTTT. Translating gives CSSSLDSNQPQHF.